This TCR beta chain was captured by sequencing in a study of blood T cell repertoires in COVID-19. This CDR3 is built from 13 residues. V was trimmed by 6 bases and J by 3 bases, leaving 6 bases between them. CDR1 and CDR2 (germline): MNHEY, SMNVEV (reference sequence). As handled by the study authors: Reference gene primer amplification yielded estimated nucleated cell counts. Libraries were prepared by immunoSEQ multiplex PCR; TCRdb keeps only in-frame clonotypes and omits some of them. Clone size and the V and J calls come from that table; the DNA yielded D and trimming. The table shows some 200,000 clones, with around 85% occurring only once.

The sequence came from an elderly woman with acute or convalescent COVID-19. Material: peripheral blood. The chain joins TRBV27 to TRBJ2-6; possible D gene TRBD2, 5 bases. CDR3 amino acids: CASRGSGANVLTF. CDR3 nucleotide sequence: TGTGCCAGCAGAGGGAGTGGGGCCAACGTCCTGACTTTC.